The rows below give T cell receptor beta chains drawn from one sample of a study of control samples from healthy donors and cancer patients. Sequencing was performed with immunoSEQ multiplex PCR; in TCRdb, only in-frame clones are kept and a portion is missing. The sample holds 35,000 to 50,000 clones, roughly 80% seen once. Material for sequencing was blood. Receptor source: a man aged 60 to 75 in good health. CDR3s include the opening cysteine and the closing phenylalanine or tryptophan. The order of the fields is J gene, D gene, clone size, V gene, CDR3 protein. The D gene is left open where the match is weak. For some rows the clone size is stated as once, few or many, or as a class when expanded; others skip it.

J gene: TRBJ2-5
D gene: TRBD2
clone size: .
V gene: TRBV3-1/TRBV3-2
CDR3 protein: CASSRSGGAREAQYF

J gene: TRBJ2-3
D gene: TRBD2
clone size: few
V gene: TRBV27
CDR3 protein: CASSLSGSADTQYF

J gene: TRBJ2-3
D gene: .
clone size: .
V gene: TRBV9
CDR3 protein: CASSASRQGLTDTQYF

J gene: TRBJ1-1
D gene: .
clone size: medium-sized
V gene: TRBV28
CDR3 protein: CASNQGGTEAFF

J gene: TRBJ2-1
D gene: .
clone size: .
V gene: TRBV28
CDR3 protein: CASSPPGTGKNEQFF

J gene: TRBJ1-4
D gene: .
clone size: .
V gene: TRBV28
CDR3 protein: CASSRGWTANEKLFF

J gene: TRBJ2-7
D gene: .
clone size: .
V gene: TRBV12-3/TRBV12-4
CDR3 protein: CASSPSSYEQYF

J gene: TRBJ1-2
D gene: .
clone size: .
V gene: TRBV5-5
CDR3 protein: CASSLRGDGNYGYTF

J gene: TRBJ2-2
D gene: .
clone size: .
V gene: TRBV14
CDR3 protein: CASSREVGNLNTGELFF

J gene: TRBJ2-3
D gene: TRBD1
clone size: once
V gene: TRBV2
CDR3 protein: CASRNPGQGGDTQYF

J gene: TRBJ2-3
D gene: TRBD2
clone size: .
V gene: TRBV6-5
CDR3 protein: CASSRASGSTDTQYF

J gene: TRBJ2-1
D gene: TRBD1
clone size: .
V gene: TRBV29-1
CDR3 protein: CSVHRGHEQFF

J gene: TRBJ1-5
D gene: TRBD1
clone size: .
V gene: TRBV29-1
CDR3 protein: CSVAKQGAGQPQHF

J gene: TRBJ1-6
D gene: .
clone size: .
V gene: TRBV9
CDR3 protein: CASSARTSYNSPLHF